The 17 T cell receptor beta chains reported below all come from one sample, sequenced in a study of blood T cell repertoires in COVID-19. Sequenced by immunoSEQ multiplex PCR; TCRdb stores in-frame clones only, minus some. This table has about 34,000 clones, 90% appearing once. What was sequenced was peripheral blood. All receptors come from a man at least 80 years old with acute or convalescent COVID-19.

The gene calls are TRBV7-9 and TRBJ1-3, with D perhaps TRBD1 (5 bases). Germline V gives CDR1 SEHNR, CDR2 FQNEAQ (reference sequence). There are 15 residues in the CDR3. Trimming cost V 5 bases and J 0 bases, with 11 bases left between them. CDR3 amino acids: CASSLGGDSGNTIYF. The CDR3 DNA follows: TGTGCCAGCAGCCTTGGGGGGGACTCTGGAAACACCATATATTTT.

This chain's CDR3 is CASSLRRETQYF. CDR3 in DNA: TGTGCCAGCAGTTTACGGCGGGAGACCCAGTACTTC. The V gene is TRBV27, the J gene TRBJ2-5, with D unresolved. Germline values: CDR1 MNHEY, CDR2 SMNVEV (reference sequence). The CDR3 sequence is 12 residues long. Trimming cost V 2 bases and J 5 bases, with 6 bases left between them.

The genes are TRBV28 and TRBJ1-2, with D hard to call. CDR1 and CDR2 (germline): MDHEN, SYDVKM. The CDR3 consists of 12 residues. V gave up 2 bases and J gave up 4 bases, with 5 bases separating them. CDR3 in DNA: TGTGCCAGCAGTTTAAGAGGCTATGGCTACACCTTC. It translates to CASSLRGYGYTF.

The J gene is TRBJ1-5, the V gene TRBV28, with 10 bases fitting TRBD1. The germline gives CDR1 MDHEN, CDR2 SYDVKM. The ends lost 7 bases at V and 3 bases at J; junction bases unmatched: 9. The length of the CDR3 is 16 residues. The CDR3 region is CASKASGTGANQPQHF. CDR3 nucleotides: TGTGCCAGCAAAGCTTCCGGGACAGGGGCCAATCAGCCCCAGCATTTT. The whole variable domain, filled in from reference TRBV28 and TRBJ1-5, reads DVKVTQSSRYLVKRTGEKVFLECVQDMDHENMFWYRQDPGLGLRLIYFSYDVKMKEKGDIPEGYSVSREKKERFSLILESASTNQTSMYLCASKASGTGANQPQHFGDGTRLSIL.

V and J are TRBV27 and TRBJ2-5, with 10 bases lining up with TRBD2. With V trimmed by 6 bases and J by 3 bases, 10 bases remained unmatched. The germline CDR1 and CDR2 sequences are MNHEY and SMNVEV (reference sequence). The CDR3 extends over 16 amino acids. In DNA, the CDR3 is TGTGCCAGCAGGGGGCTTGGTAGCGGGGGGAAAGAGACCCAGTACTTC. The encoded protein is CASRGLGSGGKETQYF.

The rearrangement links TRBV19 to TRBJ2-1; possible D gene TRBD2, 6 bases. Germline CDR1 and CDR2: LNHDA and SQIVND (reference sequence). The CDR3 runs to 14 residues. V shed 8 bases and J shed 1 base, with 12 bases lying between them. CDR3 residues: CASASRGSYNEQFF. CDR3 bases: TGTGCCAGTGCCTCCCGGGGGTCCTACAATGAGCAGTTCTTC. Drawing the rest from reference TRBV19 and TRBJ2-1, the complete variable domain is DGGITQSPKYLFRKEGQNVTLSCEQNLNHDAMYWYRQDPGQGLRLIYYSQIVNDFQKGDIAEGYSVSREKKESFPLTVTSAQKNPTAFYLCASASRGSYNEQFFGPGTRLTVL.

The V call is TRBV13, the J call TRBJ2-2, with 10 bases lining up with TRBD1. The germline V gene encodes CDR1 PRHDT and CDR2 FYEKMQ (reference sequence). The CDR3 length is 14 residues. V trimming: 5 bases; J trimming: 7 bases; junction bases outside the gene matches: 4. The CDR3 reads CASSGGQGFGELFF. DNA for the CDR3: TGTGCCAGCAGCGGGGGACAGGGGTTCGGGGAGCTGTTTTTT.

V and J are TRBV28 and TRBJ1-1; a weak D match, TRBD1 (6 bases). Germline V gene sequence: CDR1 MDHEN, CDR2 SYDVKM. The CDR3 has 15 residues. With 2 bases removed from V and 1 base from J, the gap between germline ends came to 11 bases. CDR3 in amino acids: CASSLGGAPNTEAFF. The DNA for the CDR3 is TGTGCCAGCAGTTTAGGGGGGGCCCCGAACACTGAAGCTTTCTTT.

The V and J genes are TRBV30 and TRBJ2-7, with D possibly TRBD2 on 5 matching bases. The CDR3 is 12 residues long. Trimming cost V 4 bases and J 3 bases, with 10 bases left between them. From germline, CDR1 is GTSNPN and CDR2 SVGIG (reference sequence). As DNA, the CDR3 is TGTGCCTGGAAGACCGCGGGCTACGAGCAGTACTTC. Translation gives CAWKTAGYEQYF.

The V gene is TRBV5-1, the J gene TRBJ2-3, with D perhaps matching TRBD1 (5 bases). The length of the CDR3 is 14 residues. With 0 bases removed from V and 5 bases from J, the gap between germline ends came to 10 bases. The V gene's germline CDR1 is SGHRS and CDR2 YFSETQ. CDR3 residues: CASSLEGLEDTQYF. The CDR3 DNA is TGCGCCAGCAGCTTGGAGGGGTTGGAAGATACGCAGTATTTT.

The rearrangement joins TRBV18 to TRBJ2-2, with D possibly being TRBD1 (5 bases). Per the germline V gene, CDR1 is KGHSH and CDR2 is LQKENI. This CDR3 spans 13 amino acids. V gave up 2 bases and J gave up 6 bases, with 7 bases separating them. As DNA, the CDR3 is TGTGCCAGCTCACCAAGGGGTTCCGGGGAGCTGTTTTTT. Encoded protein: CASSPRGSGELFF. The full variable domain, in which reference TRBV18 and TRBJ2-2 provide the parts outside the CDR3, is NAGVMQNPRHLVRRRGQEARLRCSPMKGHSHVYWYRQLPEEGLKFMVYLQKENIIDESGMPKERFSAEFPKEGPSILRIQQVVRGDSAAYFCASSPRGSGELFFGEGSRLTVL.

Relative to its sample, this clone is medium-sized. The CDR3 region has the DNA TGTGCCAGCAGCTTTGAGGGGACACAGCGCAATCAGCCCCAGCATTTT. Its protein is CASSFEGTQRNQPQHF. This rearrangement joins TRBV11-2 to TRBJ1-5; D is perhaps TRBD1 (6 bases). This CDR3 has 16 amino acids. The V and J ends lost 3 bases and 2 bases respectively, with 14 bases between them. Germline-derived CDR1 and CDR2 are SGHAT and FQNNGV.

The chain joins TRBV7-9 to TRBJ2-7; D unresolved. Germline CDR1 is SEHNR and CDR2 is FQNEAQ (reference sequence). The CDR3 totals 16 residues. V was cut by 5 bases and J by 1 base, with 18 bases left in between. CDR3 in amino acids: CASSDAGSPISYEQYF. CDR3 nucleotide sequence: TGTGCCAGCAGCGACGCCGGGTCTCCCATATCCTACGAGCAGTACTTC.

This chain links TRBV10-2 with TRBJ1-1, with D hard to call. In germline, CDR1 is WSHSY, CDR2 SAAADI. V lost 8 bases and J 6 bases, leaving 7 bases between the germline ends. The CDR3 has 10 residues. CDR3 region: CASGWPEAFF. The CDR3 nucleotides read TGCGCCAGCGGTTGGCCTGAAGCTTTCTTT.

This clone came up once. This rearrangement joins TRBV6-5 to TRBJ2-1; 9 bases map to TRBD2. The CDR3 runs to 13 residues. The germline V gene encodes CDR1 MNHEY and CDR2 SVGAGI. V gave up 6 bases and J gave up 6 bases; unmatched junction bases: 3. This CDR3 is CASRLAGPNEQFF. DNA of the CDR3: TGTGCCAGCAGGCTAGCGGGGCCCAATGAGCAGTTCTTC.

J is TRBJ1-2 and V is TRBV5-6, with 7 bases aligning to TRBD1. Trimming removed 0 bases from V and 5 bases from J; junction bases left unmatched: 4. The CDR3 loop spans 14 amino acids. Per germline, CDR1 SGHDT and CDR2 YYEEEE. The DNA for the CDR3 is TGTGCCAGCAGCTTGGAAGGGGGCAGGTATGGCTACACCTTC. Its protein product is CASSLEGGRYGYTF. The full variable domain, with the rest looked up from reference TRBV5-6 and TRBJ1-2, is DAGVTQSPTHLIKTRGQQVTLRCSPKSGHDTVSWYQQALGQGPQFIFQYYEEEERQRGNFPDRFSGHQFPNYSSELNVNALLLGDSALYLCASSLEGGRYGYTFGSGTRLTVV.

This chain uses TRBV5-1 with TRBJ1-1, with 7 bases identical to TRBD1. CDR1 and CDR2 from the germline V gene are SGHRS and YFSETQ. The CDR3 consists of 15 residues. V lost 4 bases to trimming and J lost 5 bases; unmatched junction nucleotides: 11. CDR3 bases: TGCGCCAGCAGCCCTTTGCAGGGGGGAAAGACTGAAGCTTTCTTT. Translated: CASSPLQGGKTEAFF.